A selection of T cell receptor beta chains follows, all from one sample in a study of shared clonotypes between healthy human individuals. The repertoire was sequenced with immunoSEQ multiplex PCR; TCRdb's copy has only in-frame clones and lacks some. The data contain around 1,900,000 clones, 80% to 95% of them singletons. Material: naive CD8+ T cells from PBMCs. Receptors originate from a man younger than 35 in good health. Some clones in this sample may be carry-over from other donors' samples. CDR3s include the opening cysteine and the closing phenylalanine or tryptophan. The D gene is left open where the match is weak. Rows give clone size only sometimes, using once, few, many, or a class for an expanded clone.

J gene	D gene	clone size	V gene	CDR3 protein	CDR3 DNA
TRBJ2-1	.	.	TRBV30	CAWRRRSSYNEQFF	TGTGCCTGGAGAAGGAGGAGCTCCTACAATGAGCAGTTCTTC
TRBJ2-2	.	.	TRBV6-6	CASSHTSIGELFF	TGTGCCAGCAGTCACACTAGCATCGGGGAGCTGTTTTTT
TRBJ2-1	.	.	TRBV27	CASSRPATIYNEQFF	TGTGCCAGCAGCCGACCCGCGACAATATACAATGAGCAGTTCTTC
TRBJ2-7	TRBD1	.	TRBV7-9	CASSSPWDRWTEYEQYF	TGTGCCAGCAGCTCCCCGTGGGACAGGTGGACCGAGTACGAGCAGTACTTC
TRBJ2-7	.	.	TRBV25-1	CASNLGSYEQYF	TGTGCCAGCAACCTAGGGAGCTACGAGCAGTACTTC
TRBJ2-1	.	.	TRBV7-3	CASSLTGGSSYNEQFF	TGTGCCAGCAGCCTTACGGGCGGTAGCTCCTACAATGAGCAGTTCTTC
TRBJ2-3	TRBD2	once	TRBV28	CASSLSLGGGLITDTQYF	TGTGCCAGCAGTTTATCTCTGGGGGGAGGGCTGATCACAGATACGCAGTATTTT
TRBJ2-7	.	.	TRBV2	CASRAGPHEQYF	TGTGCCAGCAGGGCAGGGCCCCACGAGCAGTACTTC
TRBJ2-7	.	.	TRBV19	CASSISGNPHYEQYF	TGTGCCAGTAGTATTTCCGGGAATCCCCACTACGAGCAGTACTTC
TRBJ2-5	.	.	TRBV27	CASSLSGLPTQETQYF	TGTGCCAGCAGTTTATCGGGATTGCCAACTCAAGAGACCCAGTACTTC
TRBJ2-7	TRBD2	once	TRBV29-1	CSVEASLGGTSTEEAYEQYF	TGCAGCGTTGAAGCCTCCCTGGGGGGGACTAGCACTGAAGAGGCCTACGAGCAGTACTTC
TRBJ2-2	TRBD2	.	TRBV27	CASSSDPGVAGTGELFF	TGTGCCAGCAGTTCCGACCCGGGGGTAGCGGGAACCGGGGAGCTGTTTTTT
TRBJ2-1	.	.	TRBV16	CASSLRPPGTSYNEQFF	TGTGCCAGCAGCCTCCGTCCGCCGGGAACCTCCTACAATGAGCAGTTCTTC
TRBJ1-2	TRBD1	.	TRBV29-1	CSVVTGLGYTF	TGCAGCGTTGTGACAGGGCTGGGCTACACCTTC
TRBJ2-7	.	.	TRBV5-6	CASSQGGHEQYF	TGTGCCAGCAGTCAGGGGGGCCACGAGCAGTACTTC
TRBJ2-2	TRBD2	.	TRBV4-3	CASSQDREGLGGELFF	TGCGCCAGCAGCCAAGACCGGGAGGGCCTGGGCGGGGAGCTGTTTTTT
TRBJ1-5	TRBD1	.	TRBV4-2	CASSQVGQGQPQHF	TGTGCCAGCAGCCAGGTAGGACAGGGACAGCCCCAGCATTTT
TRBJ2-2	.	once	TRBV27	CASSYLRTADTGELFF	TGTGCCAGCAGCTATTTAAGGACAGCTGACACCGGGGAGCTGTTTTTT
TRBJ1-1	.	.	TRBV19	CASSKLTTGYTEAFF	TGTGCCAGTAGCAAGCTAACGACAGGATACACTGAAGCTTTCTTT
TRBJ2-7	TRBD1	once	TRBV28	CASSFGQGEQYF	TGTGCCAGCAGTTTTGGACAGGGCGAGCAGTACTTC
TRBJ2-7	.	once	TRBV7-9	CASSSLVGDSYEQYF	TGTGCCAGCAGCTCCCTAGTAGGGGACTCCTACGAGCAGTACTTC
TRBJ2-1	TRBD2	.	TRBV4-2	CASSQAGTAGGPYNEQFF	TGTGCCAGCAGCCAAGCCGGGACAGCGGGAGGACCCTACAATGAGCAGTTCTTC
TRBJ2-1	.	.	TRBV27	CASSSDAAYNEQFF	TGTGCCAGCAGTTCGGACGCAGCCTACAATGAGCAGTTCTTC
TRBJ2-2	.	.	TRBV6-1	CASSVQGAVGTGELFF	TGTGCCAGCAGTGTTCAAGGGGCTGTCGGCACCGGGGAGCTGTTTTTT
TRBJ2-2	.	.	TRBV27	CLTGQSTGELFF	TGTTTGACGGGACAAAGCACCGGGGAGCTGTTTTTT
TRBJ1-1	.	.	TRBV19	CASSFRGQNTEAFF	TGTGCCAGTAGTTTCCGCGGACAGAACACTGAAGCTTTCTTT
TRBJ2-6	TRBD1	.	TRBV6-6	CASSYLGQGANVLTF	TGTGCCAGCAGTTACTTAGGACAGGGCGCCAACGTCCTGACTTTC
TRBJ1-5	TRBD1	once	TRBV15	CATSSDRGDGNQPQHF	TGTGCCACCAGCAGCGACAGGGGTGATGGCAATCAGCCCCAGCATTTT
TRBJ2-1	.	once	TRBV10-2	CASSEVAGSYEQFF	TGCGCCAGCAGTGAGGTGGCAGGATCCTATGAGCAGTTCTTC
TRBJ2-7	.	.	TRBV5-5	CASSLRQREQYF	TGTGCCAGCAGCTTGAGACAGCGCGAGCAGTACTTC
TRBJ1-5	.	.	TRBV6-1	CASSEVGGSINQPQHF	TGTGCCAGCAGTGAAGTTGGGGGCTCTATTAATCAGCCCCAGCATTTT
TRBJ1-2	TRBD1	.	TRBV7-9	CASRPTGQGYGYTF	TGTGCCAGCAGACCGACAGGACAGGGCTATGGCTACACCTTC
TRBJ2-2	.	once	TRBV7-3	CASSSPLTGELFF	TGTGCCAGCAGCTCCCCACTAACCGGGGAGCTGTTTTTT
TRBJ2-7	.	once	TRBV7-9	CASRLMGAEEQYF	TGTGCCAGCAGACTAATGGGGGCGGAAGAGCAGTACTTC
TRBJ2-2	.	.	TRBV25-1	CASSGLQGTNTGELFF	TGTGCCAGCAGTGGTTTACAGGGAACGAACACCGGGGAGCTGTTTTTT
TRBJ1-1	.	few	TRBV19	CASSEQGGTEAFF	TGTGCCAGCTCAGAACAGGGCGGCACTGAAGCTTTCTTT
TRBJ1-1	.	.	TRBV6-5	CASSYSRGGTEAFF	TGTGCCAGCAGTTACTCCAGGGGTGGCACTGAAGCTTTCTTT
TRBJ2-2	.	.	TRBV5-1	CASSSSPGTGELFF	TGCGCCAGCAGCTCCTCCCCCGGCACCGGGGAGCTGTTTTTT
TRBJ2-2	.	.	TRBV5-8	CASSLGREKNTGELFF	TGTGCCAGCAGCTTGGGGCGGGAAAAGAACACCGGGGAGCTGTTTTTT
TRBJ1-2	TRBD1	.	TRBV9	CASSPGQGAYGYTF	TGTGCCAGCAGCCCCGGGCAGGGGGCTTATGGCTACACCTTC
TRBJ2-1	.	.	TRBV5-1	CASSRGIEIGYNEQFF	TGCGCCAGCAGCCGGGGCATAGAGATCGGTTACAATGAGCAGTTCTTC
TRBJ2-7	TRBD1	.	TRBV7-7	CASSERDRGYEQYF	TGTGCCAGCAGCGAACGGGACAGGGGCTACGAGCAGTACTTC
TRBJ1-5	.	.	TRBV4-1	CASSQANQPQHF	TGCGCCAGCAGCCAAGCAAATCAGCCCCAGCATTTT
TRBJ1-1	.	.	TRBV7-3	CASRALRNTEAFF	TGTGCCAGCAGGGCGTTGAGGAACACTGAAGCTTTCTTT
TRBJ1-4	.	.	TRBV7-2	CASSLGGGREDEKLFF	TGTGCCAGCAGCTTAGGGGGCGGCAGGGAAGATGAAAAACTGTTTTTT
TRBJ2-1	.	.	TRBV7-9	CASTPSGGASYNEQFF	TGTGCCAGCACCCCCAGCGGAGGAGCTTCCTACAATGAGCAGTTCTTC
TRBJ2-5	.	.	TRBV27	CASQDSLGETQYF	TGTGCCAGCCAGGACAGCTTAGGGGAGACCCAGTACTTC
TRBJ1-4	TRBD1	.	TRBV27	CASSDRTGGLEKLFF	TGTGCCAGCAGTGATAGGACAGGGGGACTAGAAAAACTGTTTTTT
TRBJ1-1	.	.	TRBV6-1	CASLQGLTEAFF	TGTGCCAGCCTACAGGGTTTAACTGAAGCTTTCTTT
TRBJ2-3	.	once	TRBV7-3	CASSLTPGESTDTQYF	TGTGCCAGCAGCTTAACTCCTGGAGAAAGCACAGATACGCAGTATTTT
TRBJ2-7	TRBD1	.	TRBV19	CASSKPGQFYEQYF	TGTGCCAGTAGTAAACCGGGACAGTTCTACGAGCAGTACTTC
TRBJ2-2	.	.	TRBV30	CAWEFAPGTGELFF	TGTGCCTGGGAGTTCGCTCCCGGGACCGGGGAGCTGTTTTTT
TRBJ2-2	TRBD2	.	TRBV19	CASTPPSGRTGELFF	TGTGCCAGTACTCCTCCTAGCGGGAGAACTGGGGAGCTGTTTTTT
TRBJ2-1	.	.	TRBV19	CASSIGGNEQFF	TGTGCCAGTAGTATCGGGGGAAATGAGCAGTTCTTC
TRBJ1-2	.	once	TRBV6-5	CASSYSDNNGYTF	TGTGCCAGCAGTTACTCGGACAACAATGGCTACACCTTC